The 27 T cell receptor beta chains given below trace back to one sample, sequenced in a study of neurological immune-mediated disorders. Using its own MiXCR run on the 5' RACE reads, TCRdb lists one record per CDR3 protein. Among 55,000 to 65,000 distinct CDR3 sequences listed, about 3.5% were seen once. The sample taken for sequencing was PBMCs. The receptors stem from a woman between 50 and 59 years old with multiple sclerosis.

This clonotype was picked up many times. The V call is TRBV6-2 or TRBV6-3, the J call TRBJ1-5; weak D call: TRBD1 (5 bases). The CDR3 runs to 16 residues. V dropped 6 bases and J dropped 4 bases, with 19 bases sitting between them. Looked up from germline, CDR1 is MNHEY and CDR2 is SVGEGT. CDR3 in amino acids: CASSSWAGDQNQPQHF. Here the CDR3 DNA reads TGTGCCAGCAGCTCCTGGGCGGGGGACCAAAATCAGCCCCAGCATTTT.

Many counts were recorded for this clonotype. This chain links TRBV5-6 with TRBJ2-7, with a tentative D call TRBD2 (6 bases). Trimming cost V 1 base and J 6 bases, with 11 bases left between them. Germline CDR1 SGHDT, CDR2 YYEEEE. This CDR3 region has 13 residues. The CDR3 loop reads CASSLWKGGEQYF. Written as DNA, the CDR3 is TGTGCCAGCAGCTTGTGGAAGGGAGGCGAGCAGTACTTC.

Ten or more counts support this clonotype. J is TRBJ1-2 and V is TRBV20-1, with TRBD1 matching 11 bases. Germline V CDR1 and CDR2: DFQATT, SNEGSKA (reference sequence). Trimming cost V 4 bases and J 2 bases; bases outside gene matches: 6. The CDR3 totals 15 residues. As DNA, the CDR3 is TGCAGTGCTAACCAAAGGACAGGGGGCAACTATGGCTACACCTTC. It codes for CSANQRTGGNYGYTF.

In its sample, this clonotype was seen many times. V gene TRBV12-3 or TRBV12-4 combines with J gene TRBJ1-5; TRBD1 matches 7 bases. The ends lost 5 bases at V and 1 base at J; junction bases unmatched: 8. This CDR3 is 16 amino acids long. CDR3 nucleotide sequence: TGTGCCAGCAGTAAACAGGGACAGAGAAGCAATCAGCCCCAGCATTTT. Translation gives CASSKQGQRSNQPQHF.

This clonotype has at least ten counts. The chain uses TRBV5-1 and TRBJ2-3; 9 nucleotides agree with TRBD2. This CDR3 spans 16 amino acids. Unmatched junction bases numbered 10, after V lost 3 bases and J lost 5 bases. CDR1 SGHRS and CDR2 YFSETQ come from the germline V gene. The CDR3 protein is CASSSGGSGSGDTQYF. Here the CDR3 DNA reads TGCGCCAGCAGCTCGGGTGGTAGCGGGAGTGGAGATACGCAGTATTTT.

This clonotype was counted a few times. This chain joins TRBV5-1 and TRBJ1-1, with no clear D. Trimming took off 3 bases at V and 4 bases at J, with 10 bases between the two ends. This CDR3 comprises 13 residues. From germline, CDR1 is SGHRS and CDR2 YFSETQ. CDR3 in amino acids: CASSSEDATEAFF. CDR3 in DNA: TGCGCCAGCAGCTCGGAAGATGCCACTGAAGCTTTCTTT.

This clonotype was detected ten times or more. The chain has TRBV5-1 and TRBJ1-2, with 7 bases aligning to TRBD1. V trimming: 0 bases; J trimming: 4 bases; junction bases outside the gene matches: 9. This CDR3 contains 16 residues. Germline CDR1 SGHRS, CDR2 YFSETQ. The chain's CDR3 is CASSLEGQPNSYGYTF. The CDR3 coding sequence is TGCGCCAGCAGCTTGGAGGGACAGCCAAACTCCTATGGCTACACCTTC.

This clonotype has more than one count but fewer than ten. The J gene is TRBJ2-3, the V gene TRBV20-1, with 9 positions matching TRBD1. This CDR3 comprises 14 residues. Unmatched junction bases numbered 4, after V lost 6 bases and J lost 0 bases. Germline V gene lookup returns CDR1 DFQATT and CDR2 SNEGSKA (reference sequence). The CDR3, as DNA: TGCAGTGCCTTCGGACAGGGGAGCACAGATACGCAGTATTTT. This translates into CSAFGQGSTDTQYF.

This clonotype appeared many times. The chain links TRBV20-1 to TRBJ2-7; D is possibly TRBD2 (6 bases). Germline V lookup: CDR1 DFQATT, CDR2 SNEGSKA (reference sequence). The CDR3 has 15 amino acids. V lost 5 bases, J lost 4 bases, and 21 bases lay in between. The CDR3 loop is CSAAKGTSGKYEQYF. The CDR3 nucleotides read TGCAGTGCTGCCAAGGGGACTTCGGGGAAATACGAGCAGTACTTC.

This clonotype was observed many times. The V and J genes are TRBV20-1 and TRBJ1-2; the D is unclear. Germline V gives CDR1 DFQATT, CDR2 SNEGSKA (reference sequence). Trimming shortened V by 8 bases and J by 4 bases, and 2 bases separated the two germline ends. CDR3 length: 8 residues. CDR3 sequence (DNA): TGCAGTCCCTATGGCTACACCTTC. It translates to CSPYGYTF.

This clonotype showed up many times. V and J are TRBV5-1 and TRBJ2-5; TRBD2 aligns across 12 bases. CDR3 length: 14 residues. V lost 4 bases to trimming and J lost 5 bases; unmatched junction nucleotides: 3. Germline V gene sequence: CDR1 SGHRS, CDR2 YFSETQ. Here the CDR3 reads CASSVTSGSETQYF. CDR3 DNA sequence: TGCGCCAGCAGCGTGACTAGCGGGAGTGAGACCCAGTACTTC.

The sample holds many counts of this clonotype. The J gene is TRBJ1-2, the V gene TRBV6-5; D possibly corresponds to TRBD1 (6 bases). This CDR3 spans 13 amino acids. V lost 6 bases to trimming and J lost 3 bases, with 11 bases between them. Germline V gene lookup returns CDR1 MNHEY and CDR2 SVGAGI. CDR3 bases: TGTGCCAGCAGCCTCGGACAGTACTATGGCTACACCTTC. Translated, it gives CASSLGQYYGYTF.

This clonotype came up many times. CDR3 amino acids: CASSPGTGGLQKEKLFF. In DNA form, the CDR3 reads TGTGCCAGCAGCCCGGGGACAGGGGGGCTCCAAAAGGAAAAACTGTTTTTT. The V gene is TRBV7-8, the J gene TRBJ1-4; TRBD1 agrees at 11 bases. Trimming removed 5 bases from V and 8 bases from J; junction bases left unmatched: 13. The CDR3 is made up of 17 amino acids. Germline V gives CDR1 SGHVS, CDR2 FQNEAQ.

This clonotype has ten or more counts. V usage is TRBV6-4 and J usage is TRBJ2-1; 11 bases line up with TRBD2. This CDR3 region has 16 residues. Trimming cost V 2 bases and J 0 bases; bases outside gene matches: 0. Germline CDR1 and CDR2: MRHNA and SNTAGT. The CDR3 reads CASSDTSGSSYNEQFF. CDR3 bases: TGTGCCAGCAGTGACACTAGCGGGAGCTCCTACAATGAGCAGTTCTTC.

This clonotype appeared many times. This rearrangement joins TRBV27 to TRBJ1-1; 12 bases are shared with TRBD1. The V gene end was trimmed by 3 bases and the J gene end by 8 bases; junction bases not matched to a gene: 7. The CDR3 runs 15 residues. Per germline, CDR1 MNHEY and CDR2 SMNVEV (reference sequence). The CDR3 reads CASSLVRDRGPEAFF. The CDR3 coding sequence is TGTGCCAGCAGTTTGGTTCGGGACAGGGGGCCAGAAGCTTTCTTT.

Many counts were recorded for this clonotype. The rearrangement joins TRBV11-2 to TRBJ2-1; possibly TRBD1 or TRBD2 for D (5 bases each). V gave up 0 bases and J gave up 7 bases, with 16 bases separating them. From germline, CDR1 is SGHAT and CDR2 FQNNGV. There are 16 residues in the CDR3. The CDR3 is CASSLDPRGVENEQFF. CDR3 nucleotide sequence: TGTGCCAGCAGCTTAGATCCGAGGGGTGTTGAAAATGAGCAGTTCTTC.

This clonotype was counted ten times or more. The chain has TRBV5-1 and TRBJ2-5; 12 bases match TRBD2. Germline-derived CDR1 and CDR2 are SGHRS and YFSETQ. The V gene end was trimmed by 4 bases and the J gene end by 5 bases; junction bases not matched to a gene: 9. The CDR3 consists of 16 residues. As DNA, the CDR3 is TGCGCCAGCAGCCGTAGACTAGCGGGAGTAGACGAGACCCAGTACTTC. Amino acid sequence: CASSRRLAGVDETQYF. Full variable domain (remainder filled in from reference TRBV5-1 and TRBJ2-5): KAGVTQTPRYLIKTRGQQVTLSCSPISGHRSVSWYQQTPGQGLQFLFEYFSETQRNKGNFPGRFSGRQFSNSRSEMNVSTLELGDSALYLCASSRRLAGVDETQYFGPGTRLLVL.

This clonotype was detected many times. V and J are TRBV12-3 or TRBV12-4 and TRBJ2-7, with TRBD1 matching 7 bases. The J segment lost 2 bases and the V segment lost 6 bases, leaving 7 bases of the junction unmatched. The CDR3 runs to 14 residues. In nucleotides, the CDR3 is TGTGCCAGCAGCTCCCGGGACAGCACCTACGAGCAGTACTTC. Translation gives CASSSRDSTYEQYF.

About this clonotype: A much larger clonotype is one base distant, so this may be a read error. This chain joins TRBV7-2 and TRBJ2-3; D remains ambiguous. V dropped 5 bases and J dropped 2 bases, with 5 bases sitting between them. This CDR3 has 12 amino acids. Per the germline V gene, CDR1 is SGHTA and CDR2 is FQGNSA. The CDR3, as DNA: TGTGCCAGCAGCCCCCACACAGATACGCAGTATTTT. This sequence encodes CASSPHTDTQYF.

At least ten counts were recorded for this clonotype. The chain recombines TRBV5-6 with TRBJ2-1, with 7 bases lining up with TRBD2. Trimming cost V 4 bases and J 14 bases; bases outside gene matches: 15. The CDR3 runs 14 residues. Germline V gene data show CDR1 as SGHDT and CDR2 as YYEEEE. The CDR3: CASSPDLAGGGEFF. The DNA for the CDR3 is TGTGCCAGCAGCCCGGACTTAGCGGGTGGCGGTGAGTTCTTC.

This clonotype has a count of ten or more. V gene TRBV12-3 or TRBV12-4 combines with J gene TRBJ2-1; 9 nucleotides line up with TRBD1. This CDR3 spans 14 amino acids. V dropped 7 bases and J dropped 1; count of bases not matched to a gene: 2. CDR3 bases: TGTGCCAGCACCGACAGGGGGTCCTACAATGAGCAGTTCTTC. Encoded protein: CASTDRGSYNEQFF.

This clonotype appeared many times. The chain is built from TRBV7-2 and TRBJ2-5, with D possibly being TRBD2 (7 bases). The germline CDR1 and CDR2 sequences are SGHTA and FQGNSA. Trimming pared 1 base from V and 4 bases from J, leaving 16 bases between. The CDR3 is 16 residues long. The CDR3 DNA is TGTGCCAGCAGCTTAGGGAGCAGGGGAGGGGGAGAGACCCAGTACTTC. Translation: CASSLGSRGGGETQYF.

This clonotype was seen at least ten times. V gene TRBV20-1 combines with J gene TRBJ2-4, with no clear D. There are 14 residues in the CDR3. Germline CDR1 DFQATT, CDR2 SNEGSKA (reference sequence). Trimming removed 1 base from V and 0 bases from J, with 7 bases in between. CDR3 in DNA: TGCAGTGCTAGAGCGCGTAGAGCCAAAAACATTCAGTACTTC. Its translation: CSARARRAKNIQYF.

This clonotype was counted at least ten times. The rearrangement uses TRBV3-1 and TRBJ2-1, with 12 nucleotides matching TRBD2. Per germline, CDR1 LGHDT and CDR2 YNNKEL (reference sequence). V lost 4 bases, J lost 10 bases, and 8 bases stayed unmatched. The CDR3 covers 15 residues. DNA for the CDR3: TGTGCCAGCAGCCCCCGACTAGCGGGAGCGGGGGAGCAGTTCTTC. Amino acids: CASSPRLAGAGEQFF.

There are many counts of this clonotype. V gene TRBV5-1 combines with J gene TRBJ1-1; possibly TRBD1 for D (6 bases). The CDR3 has 14 residues. Germline V lookup: CDR1 SGHRS, CDR2 YFSETQ. V was cut by 4 bases and J by 3 bases, with 13 bases left in between. CDR3 residues: CASSDRTVDTEAFF. The CDR3 DNA sequence: TGCGCCAGCAGCGACAGGACGGTGGACACTGAAGCTTTCTTT.

Many counts were recorded for this clonotype. The chain combines TRBV20-1 with TRBJ1-4; 11 bases fit TRBD1. Germline loops: CDR1 DFQATT, CDR2 SNEGSKA (reference sequence). The CDR3 has 15 residues. Trimming took 1 base from V and 6 from J; bases not matched to a gene: 4. This chain's CDR3 is CSARGPGQGDEKLFF. CDR3 coding DNA: TGCAGTGCTAGAGGCCCGGGACAGGGGGATGAAAAACTGTTTTTT.

This rearrangement joins TRBV20-1 to TRBJ2-7; D is perhaps TRBD1 (5 bases). Looked up from germline, CDR1 is DFQATT and CDR2 is SNEGSKA (reference sequence). Trimming pared 6 bases from V and 2 bases from J, leaving 14 bases between. The CDR3 spans 13 residues. The CDR3 sequence: CSAPIPTAYEQYF. The CDR3, as DNA: TGCAGTGCCCCGATCCCGACAGCCTACGAGCAGTACTTC.